The 15 T cell receptor beta chains below come from one sample, sequenced in a study of blood T cell repertoires in COVID-19. Assay: immunoSEQ multiplex PCR; the TCRdb copy retains only in-frame clones and omits some. The sample lists some 76,000 clones, 90% occurring once. Sequenced input: peripheral blood. These receptor sequences come from a woman in her late teens or twenties with acute or convalescent COVID-19.

The chain has TRBV10-3 and TRBJ2-7, with TRBD2 as a possible D gene (5 bases). CDR1 is ENHRY and CDR2 is SYGVKD in the germline V gene. The germline V and J ends were trimmed by 6 bases and 6 bases, with 15 bases remaining between them. The CDR3 loop spans 13 amino acids. CDR3 loop: CAIRAERGLEQYF. As DNA, the CDR3 is TGTGCCATCAGGGCAGAAAGAGGGCTCGAGCAGTACTTC.

The chain has TRBV2 and TRBJ2-7, with a tentative D call TRBD2 (5 bases). Trimming removed 5 bases from V and 1 base from J, with 12 bases in between. The CDR3 totals 14 residues. The germline V gene has CDR1 SNHLY and CDR2 FYNNEI. The DNA of the CDR3 is TGTGCCAGCAGTCTTCTCCGGACTTCCTACGAGCAGTACTTC. Protein: CASSLLRTSYEQYF.

This chain links TRBV5-5 with TRBJ2-1, with 8 positions matching TRBD2. Germline values: CDR1 SGHKS, CDR2 YYEKEE (reference sequence). This CDR3 is 15 amino acids long. V trimming: 4 bases; J trimming: 5 bases; junction bases outside the gene matches: 8. CDR3 sequence: CASSPREGINNEQFF. In DNA, the CDR3 is TGTGCCAGCAGCCCTCGGGAGGGGATAAACAATGAGCAGTTCTTC.

The CDR3, as DNA: TGTGCCAGCAGTTTTCCCGGAGCTAACACTGAAGCTTTCTTT. It specifies CASSFPGANTEAFF. V gene TRBV6-2 or TRBV6-3 combines with J gene TRBJ1-1; D gene ambiguous. Looked up from germline, CDR1 is MNHEY and CDR2 is SVGEGT. The CDR3 consists of 14 residues. Deletions cut 4 bases from V and 2 bases from J, with 11 bases between.

A note on this clone: Within the sample, other DNA sequences also encode this same CDR3. J is TRBJ1-1 and V is TRBV15; D is undetermined. The CDR3 totals 13 residues. Germline V CDR1 and CDR2: LNHNV, YYDKDF (reference sequence). Between the trimmed V and J ends, which lost 0 bases and 2 bases, there was a span of 4 bases. This CDR3 is CATSRDRNTEAFF. In nucleotides, the CDR3 is TGTGCCACCAGCAGAGACAGAAACACTGAAGCTTTCTTT.

As regards this clone: This sample includes further DNA sequences coding for the same CDR3. The rearrangement joins TRBV7-2 to TRBJ1-5; no firm D call. Germline loops: CDR1 SGHTA, CDR2 FQGNSA. V was trimmed by 1 base and J by 4 bases, leaving 5 bases between them. The CDR3 consists of 13 residues. CDR3 in amino acids: CASSLDRNQPQHF. CDR3 coding DNA: TGTGCCAGCAGCTTAGATCGGAATCAGCCCCAGCATTTT. Based on the CDR3 plus reference TRBV7-2 and TRBJ1-5, the full variable domain is GAGVSQSPSNKVTEKGKDVELRCDPISGHTALYWYRQSLGQGLEFLIYFQGNSAPDKSGLPSDRFSAERTGGSVSTLTIQRTQQEDSAVYLCASSLDRNQPQHFGDGTRLSIL.

V gene TRBV18 combines with J gene TRBJ1-1; 8 positions match TRBD1. The junction had 10 bases not matched to a gene; V was cut back by 3 bases and J by 4 bases. CDR1 and CDR2 from the germline V gene are KGHSH and LQKENI. The CDR3 covers 16 residues. The CDR3 DNA sequence: TGTGCCAGCTCACCGGGGACAGGCCCTTCGAGCACTGAAGCTTTCTTT. Its translation is CASSPGTGPSSTEAFF.

The chain has TRBV19 and TRBJ2-3; the match to TRBD2 covers 13 bases. V was clipped by 6 bases and J by 6 bases; unmatched bases: 9. CDR3 length: 16 amino acids. CDR1 and CDR2 from the germline V gene are LNHDA and SQIVND (reference sequence). CDR3 DNA: TGTGCCAGTAGCCCGGAAACTAGCGGGAGGGCCGATACGCAGTATTTT. This codes for CASSPETSGRADTQYF.

This rearrangement joins TRBV2 to TRBJ2-1; 7 bases match TRBD1. Germline CDR1 is SNHLY and CDR2 is FYNNEI. This CDR3 has 14 amino acids. V shed 1 base, J shed 10 bases, and the junction held 7 bases outside the gene matches. The CDR3 coding sequence is TGTGCCAGCAGTGAAGTCAGATCCAGGGGGGAGCAGTTCTTC. It codes for CASSEVRSRGEQFF.

The gene calls are TRBV28 and TRBJ1-5; 9 nucleotides align to TRBD1. Germline CDR1 reads MDHEN; CDR2 reads SYDVKM. CDR3 length: 15 residues. V was pared by 5 bases and J by 4 bases, with 6 bases of the junction left unmatched. CDR3 residues: CASSLPGTGNQPQHF. In nucleotides, the CDR3 is TGTGCCAGCAGTCTCCCCGGGACAGGGAATCAGCCCCAGCATTTT.

The chain couples TRBV5-6 to TRBJ1-6; TRBD1 aligns across 7 bases. Germline lookup yields CDR1 SGHDT and CDR2 YYEEEE. V lost 0 bases, J lost 5 bases, and 5 bases stayed unmatched. This CDR3 is built from 16 residues. The CDR3 sequence is CASSLEGGADNSPLHF. CDR3 coding DNA: TGTGCCAGCAGCTTGGAAGGGGGCGCGGATAATTCACCCCTCCACTTT.

Only one count was recorded for this clone. The J gene is TRBJ2-3, the V gene TRBV5-5; D is perhaps TRBD2 (6 bases). Germline-derived CDR1 and CDR2 are SGHKS and YYEKEE (reference sequence). CDR3 length: 16 amino acids. V lost 0 bases and J 2 bases, leaving 13 bases between the germline ends. This chain's CDR3 is CASSLEGRRDTDTQYF. The CDR3 DNA is TGTGCCAGCAGCTTGGAAGGACGGCGGGACACAGATACGCAGTATTTT.

The chain couples TRBV9 to TRBJ1-2, with 7 bases identical to TRBD1. The germline V gene encodes CDR1 SGDLS and CDR2 YYNGEE. This CDR3 contains 15 residues. J lost 3 bases, V lost 2 bases, and 7 bases had no gene match. CDR3 in amino acids: CASSVGGQPDYGYTF. The CDR3 DNA reads TGTGCCAGCAGCGTGGGGGGACAGCCGGACTATGGCTACACCTTC.

V is TRBV28 and J is TRBJ1-6, with 9 bases lining up with TRBD1. V lost 8 bases to trimming and J lost 7 bases; unmatched junction nucleotides: 3. The CDR3 length is 13 residues. Looked up from germline, CDR1 is MDHEN and CDR2 is SYDVKM. The CDR3 sequence: CASRDRDNSPLHF. The CDR3 coding sequence is TGTGCCAGCCGGGACAGGGACAATTCACCCCTCCACTTT.

V usage is TRBV28 and J usage is TRBJ2-1; 16 bases are a match to TRBD2. V dropped 5 bases and J dropped 8; count of bases not matched to a gene: 3. The CDR3 is 15 amino acids. The germline CDR1 and CDR2 sequences are MDHEN and SYDVKM. The CDR3 here is CASSTGTSGGDEQFF. The CDR3 nucleotides are TGTGCCAGCAGTACCGGGACTAGCGGGGGGGATGAGCAGTTCTTC.